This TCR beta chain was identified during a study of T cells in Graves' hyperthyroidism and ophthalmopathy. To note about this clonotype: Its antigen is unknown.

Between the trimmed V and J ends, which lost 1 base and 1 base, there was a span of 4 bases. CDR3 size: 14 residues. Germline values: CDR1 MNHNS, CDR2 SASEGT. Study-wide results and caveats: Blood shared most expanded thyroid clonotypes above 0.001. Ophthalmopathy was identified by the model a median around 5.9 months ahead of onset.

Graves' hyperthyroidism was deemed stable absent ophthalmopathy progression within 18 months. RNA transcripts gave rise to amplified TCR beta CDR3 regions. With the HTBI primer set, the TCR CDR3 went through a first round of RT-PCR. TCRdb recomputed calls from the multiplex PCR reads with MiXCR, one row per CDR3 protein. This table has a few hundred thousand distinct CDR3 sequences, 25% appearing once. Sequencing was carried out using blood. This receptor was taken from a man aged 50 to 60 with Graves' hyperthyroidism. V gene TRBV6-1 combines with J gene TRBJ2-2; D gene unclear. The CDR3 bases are TGTGCCAGCAGTGAAGGGGTGAACACCGGGGAGCTGTTTTTT. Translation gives CASSEGVNTGELFF.